The following is a TCR beta chain sequence with its context. Per the study methods: Estimates of nucleated cell counts were drawn from the amplification of reference gene primers. Clones were read by immunoSEQ multiplex PCR, and TCRdb kept only the in-frame ones, dropping some. V, J and clone size reflect that table, while D and trimming were determined from the DNA. The sample yields 200,000 to 300,000 clones, approximately 88% seen once. The sample belongs to a study of blood T cell repertoires in COVID-19. Looking at the study overall: COVID-19 samples collected from the United States, Italy and Spain covered acute and convalescent phases.

The CDR3 runs to 16 residues. After removal of 3 bases from V and 3 bases from J, the junction contained 8 bases not matched to a gene. CDR1 is SGDLS and CDR2 is YYNGEE in the germline V gene. The study drew participants aged about 18 to 89 years from some 23 US areas. Researchers sorted participants into cohorts using their self-reported clinical history. This receptor was taken from a woman aged 40 to 55 with acute COVID-19. This chain connects TRBV9 to TRBJ2-7; the match to TRBD1 covers 11 bases. Specimen: PBMCs or T cells enriched from blood (not recorded which). The CDR3 region is CASSASGQGAYYEQYF. CDR3 nucleotide sequence: TGTGCCAGCAGCGCCTCCGGACAGGGGGCTTACTACGAGCAGTACTTC.